The present T cell receptor beta chain was sequenced within a study of cytomegalovirus exposure and HLA in healthy donors. A single count supports this clone. PCR amplification relied on 60 Vbeta primers (plus 13 Jbeta primers). The data were produced by immunoSEQ multiplex PCR, yet TCRdb's version contains in-frame clones alone and is incomplete. Of under 300,000 clones in the sample, about 80% are singletons; the top ten hold 7% to 9%. Germline V gene lookup returns CDR1 MDHEN and CDR2 SYDVKM. V dropped 3 bases and J dropped 3 bases, with 6 bases sitting between them. The CDR3 is made up of 13 amino acids.

The receptor comes from a woman in her fifties or sixties in good health and CMV-seropositive. V is TRBV28 and J is TRBJ1-3, with D unresolved. Material for sequencing was PBMCs. CDR3 protein: CASSLSSGNTIYF. The CDR3 bases are TGTGCCAGCAGTTTGTCTAGTGGAAACACCATATATTTT. Full variable domain (rest looked up from reference TRBV28 and TRBJ1-3): DVKVTQSSRYLVKRTGEKVFLECVQDMDHENMFWYRQDPGLGLRLIYFSYDVKMKEKGDIPEGYSVSREKKERFSLILESASTNQTSMYLCASSLSSGNTIYFGEGSWLTVV.